Below, 17 T cell receptor beta chains from the same sample are listed, as sequenced in a study of tissue T cells after allogeneic stem cell transplantation. TCRdb's copy holds only in-frame clones and misses some; the assay was immunoSEQ multiplex PCR. The sample carries roughly 2,000 clones, about 60% recorded once. The time point: mouse harvest day 7 after allogeneic transplant. Each mouse received 10^7 T-cell-depleted marrow cells plus 10^6 splenic CD5+ T cells by tail vein. Source material: spleen. These receptors originate from a female BALB/c mouse given C57BL/6 T cells with graft-versus-host disease after an allogeneic hematopoietic cell transplant.

A remark on this clone: The gene symbols are mouse symbols. The read ends 1 residue before the CDR3 terminus; that terminus is restored from the germline J gene. The genes are TRBV1 and TRBJ2-1; no definite D call. V dropped 0 bases and J dropped 7 bases, with 1 base sitting between them. From germline, CDR1 is NSQYPW and CDR2 LRSPGD (reference sequence). The CDR3 length is 11 residues. This CDR3 is CTCSAEAEQFF. The covered CDR3 bases are TGCACCTGCAGTGCAGAGGCTGAGCAGTTC. Together with reference TRBV1 and TRBJ2-1, the CDR3 gives the full variable domain: VTLLEQNPRWRLVPRGQAVNLRCILKNSQYPWMSWYQQDLQKQLQWLFTLRSPGDKEVKSLPGADYLATRVTDTELRLQVANMSQGRTLYCTCSAEAEQFFGPGTRLTVL.

With regard to this clone: Mouse names are used for the genes. CDR3 DNA (partial): TGTGCTAGCAGTTTATGGACCTATAATTCGCCCCTCTAC. This gives the protein CASSLWTYNSPLY. The entire CDR3 is CASSLWTYNSPLYF. This chain connects TRBV29 to TRBJ1-6; D gene uncertain. The sequenced fragment ends 1 residue before the CDR3 boundary, so the rest is inferred from the germline J gene. TRBJ1-6 is placed among ORFs of uncertain function. Trimming removed 1 base at V and 2 bases at J, with 3 bases between. The CDR3 runs to 14 residues. CDR1 and CDR2 (germline): MSHET, SYDVDS.

Only a few counts were recorded for this clone. Any gene name here is a mouse gene name. Read data end 1 residue before the CDR3 end; the end is taken from the germline J gene. This chain joins TRBV26 and TRBJ2-3, with D perhaps being TRBD1 or TRBD2 (5 bases each). Trimming pared 1 base from V and 2 bases from J, leaving 7 bases between. This CDR3 is 14 amino acids long. CDR1 is KGHPV and CDR2 is FQNQEV in the germline V gene (reference sequence). The sequenced CDR3 bases are TGTGCCAGCAGTCTGTGGGGGTCTGCAGAAACGCTGTAT. Translation gives CASSLWGSAETLY. The whole CDR3 protein reads CASSLWGSAETLYF.

On this clone itself: The gene names here belong to mouse. The CDR3 here is CAWSPDRANSDYTF. Partial CDR3 DNA: TGTGCCTGGAGTCCAGACAGGGCAAACTCCGACTACACC. The chain uses TRBV31 and TRBJ1-2; TRBD1 matches at 7 bases. The read halts 1 residue ahead of the CDR3 end, with the missing end drawn from the germline J gene. Looked up from germline, CDR1 is GKSSPN and CDR2 is SITVG. J was trimmed by 0 bases and V by 1 base; bases with no gene match: 2. The CDR3 consists of 14 residues. Variable domain in full (rest from reference TRBV31 and TRBJ1-2): AQTIHQWPVAEIKAVGSPLSLGCTIKGKSSPNLYWYWQATGGTLQQLFYSITVGQVESVVQLNLSASRPKDDQFILSTEKLLLSHSGFYLCAWSPDRANSDYTFGSGTRLLVI.

In its sample, this clone was seen a few times. Gene and germline names: mouse. Read coverage stops 1 residue before the CDR3 terminus; the germline J gene supplies the remainder. The chain uses TRBV13-2 and TRBJ1-6, with D unclear. TRBJ1-6 is treated as an ORF (open reading frame) with a function not yet certain. With 0 bases removed from V and 7 bases from J, the gap between germline ends came to 2 bases. The CDR3 spans 12 residues. The germline V gene has CDR1 NNHNN and CDR2 SYGAGS (reference sequence). The sequenced CDR3 bases are TGTGCCAGCGGTGATGCAAATTCGCCCCTCTAC. This gives the protein CASGDANSPLY. The full CDR3 sequence reads CASGDANSPLYF.

As regards this clone: The germline and genes are mouse ones. The CDR3 goes on 1 residue after the read ends, and that part is filled in from the germline J gene. The rearrangement uses TRBV26 and TRBJ2-2; 9 bases match TRBD1. V trimming: 4 bases; J trimming: 4 bases; junction bases outside the gene matches: 4. CDR3 length: 15 residues. Germline-derived CDR1 and CDR2 are KGHPV and FQNQEV (reference sequence). The CDR3 bases that were read are TGTGCCAGCAGTCGGGACAGGGTGGGCACCGGGCAGCTCTAC. Its protein is CASSRDRVGTGQLY. From start to end, the CDR3 is CASSRDRVGTGQLYF.

This clone was recorded once. Genes and germline come from the mouse. The CDR3 end lies 1 residue beyond the end of the read and is filled in from the germline J gene. The chain links TRBV29 to TRBJ1-6, with 11 nucleotides matching TRBD1. TRBJ1-6 is an ORF; its function is uncertain. The CDR3 extends over 16 amino acids. V dropped 4 bases and J dropped 3; count of bases not matched to a gene: 2. Germline V gives CDR1 MSHET, CDR2 SYDVDS. CDR3 residues: CASSSGTGGYNSPLYF. The DNA read from the CDR3 is TGTGCTAGCAGTTCCGGGACAGGGGGCTATAATTCGCCCCTCTAC.

This clone was seen a handful of times. Germline and genes here are mouse. Read data end 1 residue before the CDR3 end; the end is taken from the germline J gene. The sample holds other DNA sequences that translate to the same CDR3. The genes are TRBV31 and TRBJ1-2, with 7 bases identical to TRBD1. The CDR3 is made up of 14 amino acids. The germline gives CDR1 GKSSPN, CDR2 SITVG. V was clipped by 0 bases and J by 0 bases; unmatched bases: 1. CDR3 protein: CAWSLGQANSDYTF. CDR3 DNA, as far as it was read: TGTGCCTGGAGTCTAGGACAGGCAAACTCCGACTACACC.

Concerning this clone itself: These gene names are mouse names. The read ends 1 residue early relative to the CDR3; the germline J gene fills the gap. The chain has TRBV13-1 and TRBJ2-1; TRBD2 aligns across 10 bases. Germline V gene lookup returns CDR1 NSHNY and CDR2 SYGAGN. V was pared by 0 bases and J by 1 base, with 7 bases of the junction left unmatched. This CDR3 is built from 18 residues. The CDR3 DNA, read in part, is TGTGCCAGCAGTGATGCACTGGACTGGGGGTCAAACTATGCTGAGCAGTTC. It specifies CASSDALDWGSNYAEQF. The entire CDR3 sequence reads CASSDALDWGSNYAEQFF.

By share, this clone ranks as large. Any gene name here is a mouse gene name. From the germline J gene comes the end of the CDR3, since the read stops 1 residue before it. J is TRBJ2-7 and V is TRBV15; tentative D call: TRBD2 (6 bases). The CDR3 is 11 amino acids. Germline V gives CDR1 SGHND, CDR2 FRSKSL. Between the trimmed V and J ends, which lost 7 bases and 5 bases, there was a span of 9 bases. The CDR3 is CASTRTDEQYF. The CDR3 bases that were read are TGTGCCAGCACCCGGACTGATGAACAGTAC. Supplemented by reference TRBV15 and TRBJ2-7, the full variable domain reads DAGVTQTPRHEVAEKGQTIILKCEPVSGHNDLFWYRQTKIQGLELLSYFRSKSLMEDGGAFKDRFKAEMLNSSFSTLKIQPTEPKDSAVYLCASTRTDEQYFGPGTRLTVL.

In this sample, this clone turned up a few times. Germline and genes: mouse. The sequenced fragment ends 1 residue before the CDR3 boundary, so the rest is inferred from the germline J gene. This rearrangement joins TRBV3 to TRBJ1-4; D is unclear. The V end lost 5 bases, the J end lost 8 bases, and 9 bases lay between the germline ends. Germline V gene lookup returns CDR1 SNHLY and CDR2 FYNGKV (reference sequence). The CDR3 spans 12 residues. The CDR3 bases that were read are TGTGCCAGCAGCGTACAGAGGGAAAGATTATTT. Protein sequence: CASSVQRERLF. The whole CDR3 protein reads CASSVQRERLFF.

Concerning this clone: The gene symbols are mouse symbols. The read ends 1 residue before the CDR3 terminus; that terminus is restored from the germline J gene. The V and J genes are TRBV19 and TRBJ2-7, with 10 bases that match TRBD2. This CDR3 has 14 residues. Trimming cost V 1 base and J 3 bases; bases outside gene matches: 1. CDR1 FNHDT and CDR2 SITEND come from the germline V gene (reference sequence). CDR3 DNA (partial): TGTGCCAGCAGTATAAGGACTGGGGGCTATGAACAGTAC. As protein: CASSIRTGGYEQY. The full CDR3 sequence reads CASSIRTGGYEQYF.

Only a few counts were recorded for this clone. Genes and germline are mouse. The read stops 1 residue short of the end of the CDR3; the missing end is completed from the germline J gene. The gene calls are TRBV26 and TRBJ1-4; no firm D call. V shed 3 bases and J shed 0 bases, with 8 bases lying between them. The CDR3 length is 15 residues. CDR1 KGHPV and CDR2 FQNQEV come from the germline V gene (reference sequence). CDR3 region: CASSLSSISNERLFF. The part of the CDR3 DNA that was read is TGTGCCAGCAGTCTCTCAAGTATTTCCAACGAAAGATTATTT.

A remark on this clone: Mouse gene names apply. The read ends 1 residue early relative to the CDR3; the germline J gene fills the gap. The chain is built from TRBV12-1 and TRBJ1-2, with D possibly matching TRBD1 (5 bases). Looked up from germline, CDR1 is SGHSN and CDR2 is HYEKVE. V was pared by 4 bases and J by 0 bases, with 11 bases between. This CDR3 comprises 14 residues. The CDR3 here is CASSRQLANSDYTF. The part of the CDR3 DNA that was read is TGTGCCAGCTCCAGACAGCTTGCAAACTCCGACTACACC.

As regards this clone: Mouse gene names apply. The read is 1 residue too short to cover the CDR3 end, so that end is filled in from the germline J gene. The rearrangement links TRBV13-1 to TRBJ2-1; TRBD1 might be the D (5 bases). CDR1 is NSHNY, CDR2 SYGAGN, per germline. The V and J ends lost 0 bases and 1 base respectively, with 5 bases between them. The CDR3 is 14 residues long. The part of the CDR3 DNA that was read is TGTGCCAGCAGTGATGGGACAAACTATGCTGAGCAGTTC. Its translation: CASSDGTNYAEQF. The whole CDR3 sequence is CASSDGTNYAEQFF.

As to this clone: Genes and germline come from the mouse. This CDR3 is CASSPGPNTEVFF. CDR3 DNA (partial): TGTGCAAGCAGCCCGGGACCGAACACAGAAGTCTTC. The chain joins TRBV16 to TRBJ1-1; tentative D call: TRBD1 (5 bases). The read gets to within 1 residue of the CDR3 end, and the germline J gene fills in the rest. CDR3 length: 13 amino acids. Germline assignment: CDR1 SGHSA and CDR2 FRNQAP. V dropped 5 bases and J dropped 1 base, with 8 bases sitting between them.

This clone has a handful of counts. Gene names refer to mouse genes. The observed sequence ends 1 residue before the CDR3 terminus, with the missing tail filled in from the germline J gene. The chain uses TRBV5 and TRBJ2-3; TRBD1 agrees at 9 bases. Germline CDR1 LGHNA, CDR2 YNLKQL (reference sequence). V was clipped by 5 bases and J by 4 bases; unmatched bases: 4. CDR3 length: 14 amino acids. CDR3 sequence reads: CASSRDRETETLYF. The sequenced part of the CDR3 DNA is TGTGCCAGCAGCAGGGACAGGGAGACAGAAACGCTGTAT.